These 22 T cell receptor beta chains came from one sample sequenced in a study of blood T cell repertoires in COVID-19. Using immunoSEQ multiplex PCR, the repertoire was profiled, and TCRdb retains in-frame clones only, with some absent. The sample consists of some 400,000 clones, approximately 87% of them appearing once. The sample was PBMCs or T cells enriched from blood (not recorded which). Every receptor here comes from a man aged 30-40 years who had recovered from COVID-19.

J is TRBJ2-2 and V is TRBV11-2; 11 bases are shared with TRBD1. Germline loops: CDR1 SGHAT, CDR2 FQNNGV. This CDR3 is built from 17 residues. The J segment lost 1 base and the V segment lost 2 bases, leaving 3 bases of the junction unmatched. Here the CDR3 DNA reads TGTGCCAGCAGCTTAAGGGGACAGGGGGTGAACACCGGGGAGCTGTTTTTT. This encodes CASSLRGQGVNTGELFF.

This clone was seen once. This chain joins TRBV6-1 and TRBJ2-2; 12 bases line up with TRBD1. The CDR3 has 19 amino acids. Germline V gives CDR1 MNHNS, CDR2 SASEGT. V gave up 1 base and J gave up 0 bases; unmatched junction bases: 6. CDR3 nucleotides: TGTGCCAGCAGTGAAGTGCCGGGACAGGGGGCCTCGAACACCGGGGAGCTGTTTTTT. Its translation is CASSEVPGQGASNTGELFF.

The gene calls are TRBV6-5 and TRBJ1-2; 7 positions agree with TRBD1. This CDR3 has 16 amino acids. Trimming took 0 bases from V and 6 from J; bases not matched to a gene: 10. Germline assignment: CDR1 MNHEY and CDR2 SVGAGI. The CDR3 DNA is TGTGCCAGCAGTTACTCTTTTGGGACAGTCTTGAATGGCTACACCTTC. Its translation is CASSYSFGTVLNGYTF.

The chain joins TRBV9 to TRBJ1-6; D gene ambiguous. CDR1 is SGDLS, CDR2 YYNGEE, per germline. The CDR3 extends over 15 amino acids. Trimming removed 0 bases from V and 10 bases from J, with 14 bases in between. CDR3 region: CASSVDGGIRSPLHF. The CDR3 nucleotides are TGTGCCAGCAGCGTAGATGGAGGGATTCGGTCACCCCTCCACTTT.

The chain carries TRBV3-1 (or the pseudogene TRBV3-2) and TRBJ1-1; TRBD1 agrees at 9 bases. In germline, CDR1 is LGHDT, CDR2 YNNKEL (reference sequence). The V and J ends lost 2 bases and 4 bases, in that order; junction bases with no gene match: 2. This CDR3 is built from 14 residues. CDR3 loop: CASSQWTGVTEAFF. CDR3 DNA sequence: TGTGCCAGCAGCCAATGGACAGGGGTCACTGAAGCTTTCTTT.

This chain joins TRBV6-5 and TRBJ2-7, with 7 bases fitting TRBD2. This CDR3 is built from 13 residues. Per germline, CDR1 MNHEY and CDR2 SVGAGI. Germline trimming cut 8 bases from V and 4 bases from J; bases unmatched to any gene: 8. This chain's CDR3 is CASSLGGKYEQYF. CDR3 DNA: TGTGCCAGCTCCCTGGGAGGGAAATACGAGCAGTACTTC.

The V call is TRBV6-6, the J call TRBJ1-5; 7 bases are a match to TRBD1. This CDR3 is 13 amino acids long. CDR1 MNHNY and CDR2 SVGAGI come from the germline V gene (reference sequence). J was trimmed by 4 bases and V by 11 bases; bases with no gene match: 8. The CDR3 sequence: CAGAAGGNQPQHF. The CDR3 coding sequence is TGTGCCGGCGCGGCAGGGGGAAATCAGCCCCAGCATTTT.

The J gene is TRBJ1-1, the V gene TRBV10-3, with a weak D call TRBD1 (6 bases). The CDR3 has 13 residues. Germline CDR1 and CDR2: ENHRY and SYGVKD. The V end lost 6 bases, the J end lost 3 bases, and 11 bases lay between the germline ends. In nucleotides, the CDR3 is TGTGCCATCAGGGAGGACAGATACACTGAAGCTTTCTTT. Its translation is CAIREDRYTEAFF.

The chain links TRBV19 to TRBJ2-7; D is perhaps TRBD1 (6 bases). The CDR3 is 13 residues long. Germline lookup yields CDR1 LNHDA and CDR2 SQIVND (reference sequence). V lost 4 bases and J lost 5, with 12 bases in between. The CDR3 reads CASSTTGSHEQYF. In nucleotides, the CDR3 is TGTGCCAGTAGTACCACAGGGTCCCACGAGCAGTACTTC.

The V gene is TRBV7-8, the J gene TRBJ1-5, with 9 bases identical to TRBD1. CDR3 length equals 19 residues. Per germline, CDR1 SGHVS and CDR2 FQNEAQ. V lost 5 bases, J lost 4 bases, and 18 bases stayed unmatched. The CDR3, as DNA: TGTGCCAGCAGCCTCCCGTTCTCGACAGGGGGGTATCCAAATCAGCCCCAGCATTTT. This sequence encodes CASSLPFSTGGYPNQPQHF.

The chain combines TRBV6-2 or TRBV6-3 with TRBJ2-4, with 8 bases aligning to TRBD1. Trimming took 4 bases from V and 3 from J; bases not matched to a gene: 14. Looked up from germline, CDR1 is MNHEY and CDR2 is SVGEGT. This CDR3 comprises 18 residues. CDR3 nucleotides: TGTGCCAGCAGTTCTATACCAGGGGGCGAAGTGGTCAAAAACATTCAGTACTTC. Its translation is CASSSIPGGEVVKNIQYF.

The rearrangement joins TRBV9 to TRBJ1-2; D call uncertain. Germline-derived CDR1 and CDR2 are SGDLS and YYNGEE. V gave up 0 bases and J gave up 3 bases, with 12 bases separating them. This CDR3 is built from 15 residues. In DNA, the CDR3 is TGTGCCAGCAGCGTAGACAATGGGCCCGACTATGGCTACACCTTC. It codes for CASSVDNGPDYGYTF.

The chain links TRBV12-3 or TRBV12-4 to TRBJ2-5; D remains ambiguous. The V and J ends lost 4 bases and 5 bases respectively, with 11 bases between them. CDR3 size: 13 residues. This CDR3 reads CASSSSVGETQYF. The CDR3 DNA reads TGTGCCAGCAGTTCATCGGTCGGGGAGACCCAGTACTTC.

The rearrangement joins TRBV10-3 to TRBJ1-1; D is unclear. The CDR3 runs 14 residues. CDR1 ENHRY and CDR2 SYGVKD come from the germline V gene. Trimming removed 6 bases at V and 1 base at J, with 12 bases between. CDR3 sequence reads: CAIRAYSTNTEAFF. CDR3 nucleotide sequence: TGTGCCATCAGGGCTTACAGTACGAACACTGAAGCTTTCTTT.

In DNA form, the CDR3 reads TGTGCCAGCAGTGACGGCACTACAAGCAATCAGCCCCAGCATTTT. This translates into CASSDGTTSNQPQHF. V gene TRBV6-1 combines with J gene TRBJ1-5, with D unclear. Deletions cut 3 bases from V and 1 base from J, with 10 bases between. Germline CDR1 MNHNS, CDR2 SASEGT. There are 15 residues in the CDR3.

The chain couples TRBV3-1 (or the pseudogene TRBV3-2) to TRBJ2-3; TRBD2 might be the D (6 bases). Between the trimmed V and J ends, which lost 1 base and 0 bases, there was a span of 14 bases. CDR3 length equals 17 residues. Germline V gene sequence: CDR1 LGHDT, CDR2 YNNKEL (reference sequence). The CDR3 DNA reads TGTGCCAGCAGCCAAGTATTACTAGCCCGTAGCACAGATACGCAGTATTTT. Protein sequence: CASSQVLLARSTDTQYF.

V gene TRBV5-6 combines with J gene TRBJ1-2; D is perhaps TRBD1 (6 bases). With 0 bases removed from V and 5 bases from J, the gap between germline ends came to 14 bases. Germline V gene sequence: CDR1 SGHDT, CDR2 YYEEEE. The CDR3 extends over 15 amino acids. CDR3 nucleotide sequence: TGTGCCAGCAGCTTGGACAGGGTAAGGTGGTATGGCTACACCTTC. Protein: CASSLDRVRWYGYTF.

As regards this clone: The sample carries other DNA sequences with the same CDR3. The chain recombines TRBV29-1 with TRBJ1-2, with 9 nucleotides matching TRBD1. Germline V lookup: CDR1 SQVTM, CDR2 ANQGSEA. J was trimmed by 6 bases and V by 4 bases; bases with no gene match: 0. This CDR3 spans 11 amino acids. As DNA, the CDR3 is TGCAGCGTTGGACAGGGGGATGGCTACACCTTC. Its translation is CSVGQGDGYTF. Full variable domain (rest looked up from reference TRBV29-1 and TRBJ1-2): SAVISQKPSRDICQRGTSLTIQCQVDSQVTMMFWYRQQPGQSLTLIATANQGSEATYESGFVIDKFPISRPNLTFSTLTVSNMSPEDSSIYLCSVGQGDGYTFGSGTRLTVV.

This clone occurred a few times. The same CDR3 is also encoded by other DNA sequences in this sample. This rearrangement joins TRBV9 to TRBJ2-2, with unresolved D. With 2 bases removed from V and 1 base from J, the gap between germline ends came to 9 bases. CDR3 length: 15 amino acids. CDR1 is SGDLS, CDR2 YYNGEE, per germline. In nucleotides, the CDR3 is TGTGCCAGCAGCGTTGGAACAGTGAACACCGGGGAGCTGTTTTTT. Protein product: CASSVGTVNTGELFF.

This chain connects TRBV7-2 to TRBJ1-1; unclear D gene. This CDR3 is built from 14 residues. The V end lost 6 bases, the J end lost 1 base, and 12 bases lay between the germline ends. Per the germline V gene, CDR1 is SGHTA and CDR2 is FQGNSA. The CDR3 spells CASRWAVGNTEAFF. The CDR3, as DNA: TGTGCCAGCAGATGGGCAGTGGGGAACACTGAAGCTTTCTTT.

The gene calls are TRBV5-1 and TRBJ2-1; TRBD1 might be the D (5 bases). Germline lookup yields CDR1 SGHRS and CDR2 YFSETQ. Trimming took 7 bases from V and 2 from J, leaving 10 bases between them. CDR3 size: 13 residues. The CDR3 DNA is TGCGCCAGCCGCGAGGACACCTACAATGAGCAGTTCTTC. Its translation: CASREDTYNEQFF.

The DNA for the CDR3 is TGTGCCAGCAGTGATCCCTCAGGGGGTTTGACTGAAGCTTTCTTT. It translates to CASSDPSGGLTEAFF. V is TRBV6-1 and J is TRBJ1-1; 7 positions match TRBD1. The CDR3 sequence is 15 residues long. V was clipped by 3 bases and J by 5 bases; unmatched bases: 9. The V gene's germline CDR1 is MNHNS and CDR2 SASEGT.